A single sample gave rise to the 29 T cell receptor beta chains below, sequenced in a study of cytomegalovirus exposure and HLA in healthy donors. PCR amplification relied on 60 Vbeta primers (plus 13 Jbeta primers). Method: immunoSEQ multiplex PCR; TCRdb's copy keeps in-frame clones and lacks some. Seen here are some 130,000 clones, roughly four fifths observed once, and the top ten hold over 2%. Sequenced: PBMCs. Receptor source: a man aged 30 to 45 in good health and CMV-seronegative.

This chain uses TRBV27 with TRBJ1-5; the D is unclear. There are 13 residues in the CDR3. Trimming shortened V by 5 bases and J by 4 bases, and 9 bases separated the two germline ends. The germline CDR1 and CDR2 sequences are MNHEY and SMNVEV (reference sequence). The CDR3 region is CASSPGLNQPQHF. CDR3 coding DNA: TGTGCCAGCAGTCCAGGACTAAATCAGCCCCAGCATTTT.

The rearrangement uses TRBV6-1 and TRBJ2-1; no definite D call. This CDR3 region has 15 residues. Germline V gene lookup returns CDR1 MNHNS and CDR2 SASEGT. V was clipped by 6 bases and J by 1 base, with 13 bases between them. The CDR3 region is CASSVLDKSYNEQFF. The CDR3 DNA follows: TGTGCCAGCAGCGTACTCGACAAATCCTACAATGAGCAGTTCTTC.

The V and J genes are TRBV5-4 and TRBJ2-7, with D maybe TRBD2 (6 bases). This CDR3 is 13 amino acids long. Germline lookup yields CDR1 SGHNT and CDR2 YYREEE (reference sequence). Trimming left V 4 bases short and J 0 bases short, with 8 bases between. CDR3 nucleotides: TGTGCCAGCAGCGGGGGACTCTCCTACGAGCAGTACTTC. Amino acid sequence: CASSGGLSYEQYF.

This chain joins TRBV19 and TRBJ2-5; maybe TRBD2 (6 bases). Germline loops: CDR1 LNHDA, CDR2 SQIVND (reference sequence). V was cut by 5 bases and J by 2 bases, with 12 bases left in between. The length of the CDR3 is 14 residues. The CDR3 coding sequence is TGTGCCAGTAGTGCGGGATTTAATCAAGAGACCCAGTACTTC. This sequence encodes CASSAGFNQETQYF. Together with reference TRBV19 and TRBJ2-5, the CDR3 gives the full variable domain: DGGITQSPKYLFRKEGQNVTLSCEQNLNHDAMYWYRQDPGQGLRLIYYSQIVNDFQKGDIAEGYSVSREKKESFPLTVTSAQKNPTAFYLCASSAGFNQETQYFGPGTRLLVL.

This clone appeared a few times. V gene TRBV2 combines with J gene TRBJ2-7, with 9 bases matching TRBD1. The CDR3 consists of 14 residues. The ends lost 6 bases at V and 4 bases at J; junction bases unmatched: 7. Germline assignment: CDR1 SNHLY and CDR2 FYNNEI. CDR3 amino acids: CASRSGTGNYEQYF. Written as DNA, the CDR3 is TGTGCCAGCAGAAGCGGGACAGGGAATTACGAGCAGTACTTC.

This rearrangement joins TRBV13 to TRBJ2-3, with 8 bases lining up with TRBD2. Germline V gene lookup returns CDR1 PRHDT and CDR2 FYEKMQ (reference sequence). The CDR3 totals 15 residues. Trimming at V came to 2 bases and at J to 4 bases, leaving 5 bases not matched to a gene. In DNA form, the CDR3 reads TGTGCCAGCAGCTTACGGGTAGCGGGATCAGATACGCAGTATTTT. This encodes CASSLRVAGSDTQYF. The variable domain in full, completed from reference TRBV13 and TRBJ2-3, reads AAGVIQSPRHLIKEKRETATLKCYPIPRHDTVYWYQQGPGQDPQFLISFYEKMQSDKGSIPDRFSAQQFSDYHSELNMSSLELGDSALYFCASSLRVAGSDTQYFGPGTRLTVL.

This chain links TRBV4-1 with TRBJ1-4; D perhaps matches TRBD1 (5 bases). The V end lost 2 bases, the J end lost 6 bases, and 13 bases lay between the germline ends. Per germline, CDR1 MGHRA and CDR2 YSYEKL. The CDR3 consists of 15 residues. CDR3 DNA sequence: TGCGCCAGCAGCCAACCCGGGACGGGGGATGAAAAACTGTTTTTT. Translation: CASSQPGTGDEKLFF.

The genes are TRBV18 and TRBJ2-1; 11 positions agree with TRBD2. Germline lookup yields CDR1 KGHSH and CDR2 LQKENI. The CDR3 is 15 amino acids. V was pared by 7 bases and J by 5 bases, with 7 bases of the junction left unmatched. This CDR3 reads CASYELAGVDNEQFF. The CDR3 bases are TGTGCCAGCTACGAACTAGCGGGAGTCGACAATGAGCAGTTCTTC.

This clone has a handful of counts. The V and J genes are TRBV27 and TRBJ1-1; no clear D gene. The CDR3 extends over 16 amino acids. The V end lost 0 bases, the J end lost 3 bases, and 14 bases lay between the germline ends. Looked up from germline, CDR1 is MNHEY and CDR2 is SMNVEV (reference sequence). CDR3 nucleotide sequence: TGTGCCAGCAGTTTATCACCTTGGGGAGGGTACACTGAAGCTTTCTTT. It codes for CASSLSPWGGYTEAFF.

The chain links TRBV5-1 to TRBJ2-2; D unclear. The germline CDR1 and CDR2 sequences are SGHRS and YFSETQ. The CDR3 length is 13 residues. V dropped 4 bases and J dropped 7 bases, with 11 bases sitting between them. CDR3: CASSPAASGELFF. For the CDR3, the DNA is TGCGCCAGCAGCCCGGCGGCTAGCGGGGAGCTGTTTTTT. The whole variable domain, remainder taken from reference TRBV5-1 and TRBJ2-2, is KAGVTQTPRYLIKTRGQQVTLSCSPISGHRSVSWYQQTPGQGLQFLFEYFSETQRNKGNFPGRFSGRQFSNSRSEMNVSTLELGDSALYLCASSPAASGELFFGEGSRLTVL.

This sequence joins TRBV10-1 and TRBJ1-5; tentative D call: TRBD1 (5 bases). Germline V gene data show CDR1 as WNHNN and CDR2 as SYGVQD (reference sequence). Trimming stripped 6 bases from V and 0 bases from J, with 9 bases between. The CDR3 contains 14 residues. The CDR3: CASRGGYSNQPQHF. The CDR3 DNA reads as TGCGCCAGCAGGGGGGGGTATAGCAATCAGCCCCAGCATTTT.

This chain joins TRBV7-8 and TRBJ2-3, with 11 bases matching TRBD2. V was clipped by 3 bases and J by 7 bases; unmatched bases: 9. Germline V gene sequence: CDR1 SGHVS, CDR2 FQNEAQ. The length of the CDR3 is 16 residues. CDR3 DNA: TGTGCCAGCAGCTTTGAACTAGCGGGAGTTTTGAATACGCAGTATTTT. Protein product: CASSFELAGVLNTQYF.

V is TRBV10-1 and J is TRBJ2-5; TRBD1 agrees at 8 bases. From germline, CDR1 is WNHNN and CDR2 SYGVQD (reference sequence). The CDR3 contains 14 residues. Germline trimming cut 4 bases from V and 2 bases from J; bases unmatched to any gene: 3. Here the CDR3 DNA reads TGCGCCAGCAGTGCCGGGACAGGTCAAGAGACCCAGTACTTC. It yields the protein CASSAGTGQETQYF.

In its sample, this clone was seen a few times. The V gene is TRBV19, the J gene TRBJ2-1; 8 bases match TRBD2. Germline CDR1 LNHDA, CDR2 SQIVND (reference sequence). The CDR3 loop spans 18 amino acids. The V and J ends lost 6 bases and 2 bases, in that order; junction bases with no gene match: 15. In DNA form, the CDR3 reads TGTGCCAGTAGGAGGGGCCTAGCGGGTCAAGGGGCCTACAATGAGCAGTTCTTC. Amino acids: CASRRGLAGQGAYNEQFF.

This rearrangement joins TRBV6-5 to TRBJ2-7, with D perhaps TRBD1 (6 bases). The CDR3 length is 12 residues. Germline V gene data show CDR1 as MNHEY and CDR2 as SVGAGI. V lost 7 bases, J lost 2 bases, and 9 bases lay in between. DNA for the CDR3: TGTGCCAGCAAGGGACAAGCCTACGAGCAGTACTTC. This codes for CASKGQAYEQYF.

Points on this clone: Mismatch with germline at one junction end may stem from a read error. The rearrangement uses TRBV7-7 and TRBJ2-5; D gene uncertain. This CDR3 has 13 residues. CDR1 and CDR2 (germline): SSHAT, FNYEAQ (reference sequence). CDR3 bases: TGTGCTAGCAGCGTAACAGAACAAGAGACCCAGTACTTC. This sequence encodes CASSVTEQETQYF.

V is TRBV6-5 and J is TRBJ2-1; D ambiguous. The germline V gene has CDR1 MNHEY and CDR2 SVGAGI. Trimming cost V 0 bases and J 10 bases, with 10 bases left between them. This CDR3 is built from 13 residues. The CDR3 here is CASSYSRTQEQFF. DNA of the CDR3: TGTGCCAGCAGTTACTCACGTACGCAGGAGCAGTTCTTC.

The chain employs TRBV19 and TRBJ1-2; TRBD1 aligns across 7 bases. This CDR3 comprises 14 residues. CDR1 LNHDA and CDR2 SQIVND come from the germline V gene (reference sequence). V lost 5 bases, J lost 8 bases, and 11 bases stayed unmatched. CDR3 in DNA: TGTGCCAGTAGTGCCTCAGACAGGGAGAGGGGCTACACCTTC. Its translation: CASSASDRERGYTF.

This chain joins TRBV19 and TRBJ1-1; 7 positions agree with TRBD1. The germline V gene encodes CDR1 LNHDA and CDR2 SQIVND (reference sequence). V was pared by 4 bases and J by 3 bases, with 2 bases of the junction left unmatched. The CDR3 runs to 13 residues. This CDR3 is CASSTDRDTEAFF. CDR3 in DNA: TGTGCCAGTAGTACCGACAGGGACACTGAAGCTTTCTTT.

The V call is TRBV5-6, the J call TRBJ2-7, with 11 bases aligning to TRBD1. The V gene's germline CDR1 is SGHDT and CDR2 YYEEEE. Losses at the gene ends were 4 bases for V and 7 bases for J; bases not matched to a gene: 7. This CDR3 has 14 residues. The CDR3 is CASSEGQGVYEQYF. The CDR3 bases are TGTGCCAGCAGCGAGGGACAGGGGGTTTATGAGCAGTACTTC.

The V call is TRBV6-1, the J call TRBJ1-5; D remains unclear. Trimming cost V 3 bases and J 3 bases, with 9 bases left between them. Germline values: CDR1 MNHNS, CDR2 SASEGT. The CDR3 runs to 14 residues. The CDR3 region is CASSDGRVNQPQHF. The CDR3 DNA reads TGTGCCAGCAGTGATGGGAGGGTCAATCAGCCCCAGCATTTT.

The chain employs TRBV11-1 and TRBJ2-5, with D hard to call. V was pared by 1 base and J by 5 bases, with 8 bases between. Germline V lookup: CDR1 SGHAT, CDR2 FQDESV (reference sequence). The CDR3 totals 13 residues. The chain's CDR3 is CASSLGRQETQYF. CDR3 bases: TGTGCCAGCAGCTTAGGGCGGCAGGAGACCCAGTACTTC.

The rearrangement uses TRBV6-5 and TRBJ2-7, with TRBD2 matching over 10 bases. Losses at the gene ends were 7 bases for V and 7 bases for J; bases not matched to a gene: 7. CDR3 length: 13 amino acids. Per germline, CDR1 MNHEY and CDR2 SVGAGI. The CDR3 reads CASIEREGREQYF. In DNA form, the CDR3 reads TGTGCCAGCATAGAGCGGGAGGGGAGGGAGCAGTACTTC.

The chain is built from TRBV5-4 and TRBJ1-1; tentative D call: TRBD1 (5 bases). The CDR3 covers 16 residues. Germline values: CDR1 SGHNT, CDR2 YYREEE (reference sequence). The V end lost 4 bases, the J end lost 4 bases, and 20 bases lay between the germline ends. The chain's CDR3 is CASSPQGGSGLTEAFF. The CDR3, as DNA: TGTGCCAGCAGCCCCCAGGGTGGGTCAGGCCTCACTGAAGCTTTCTTT.

V is TRBV30 and J is TRBJ1-5; TRBD1 is a possible D gene (5 bases). Trimming cost V 5 bases and J 3 bases, with 11 bases left between them. This CDR3 is built from 13 residues. Germline lookup yields CDR1 GTSNPN and CDR2 SVGIG (reference sequence). As DNA, the CDR3 is TGTGCCTGGGGCCGACAGTCCAATCAGCCCCAGCATTTT. Protein product: CAWGRQSNQPQHF. Full variable domain (rest looked up from reference TRBV30 and TRBJ1-5): SQTIHQWPATLVQPVGSPLSLECTVEGTSNPNLYWYRQAAGRGLQLLFYSVGIGQISSEVPQNLSASRPQDRQFILSSKKLLLSDSGFYLCAWGRQSNQPQHFGDGTRLSIL.

This clone came up once. The chain carries TRBV2 and TRBJ2-1; 7 nucleotides align to TRBD1. The CDR3 is 15 amino acids. The V segment lost 6 bases and the J segment 4 bases; nucleotides outside the gene matches: 9. Germline V gene sequence: CDR1 SNHLY, CDR2 FYNNEI. The chain's CDR3 is CASRAPGQLYNEQFF. The CDR3 bases are TGTGCCAGCAGGGCGCCGGGACAGCTTTACAATGAGCAGTTCTTC.

By frequency in the sample, this clone is medium-sized (0.01 to 0.1%). The gene calls are TRBV25-1 and TRBJ2-1; TRBD2 matches at 8 bases. CDR3 length: 14 residues. The trim removed 5 bases at V and 6 bases at J, leaving 6 bases unmatched. Germline assignment: CDR1 MGHDK and CDR2 SYGVNS. CDR3 protein: CASSREGLVNEQFF. The DNA for the CDR3 is TGTGCCAGCAGTCGGGAGGGCCTGGTCAATGAGCAGTTCTTC. The full variable domain, completed using reference TRBV25-1 and TRBJ2-1, is EADIYQTPRYLVIGTGKKITLECSQTMGHDKMYWYQQDPGMELHLIHYSYGVNSTEKGDLSSESTVSRIRTEHFPLTLESARPSHTSQYLCASSREGLVNEQFFGPGTRLTVL.

The V call is TRBV7-8, the J call TRBJ2-2, with a tentative D call TRBD1 (5 bases). CDR1 is SGHVS and CDR2 is FQNEAQ in the germline V gene. This CDR3 contains 16 residues. V lost 6 bases and J 4 bases, leaving 18 bases between the germline ends. The CDR3 sequence: CASRASTGTGTGELFF. The CDR3 coding sequence is TGTGCCAGCAGAGCCAGTACAGGAACGGGCACCGGGGAGCTGTTTTTT.

V and J are TRBV19 and TRBJ2-1; 11 bases line up with TRBD2. This CDR3 spans 14 amino acids. The ends lost 7 bases at V and 3 bases at J; junction bases unmatched: 2. Germline CDR1 LNHDA, CDR2 SQIVND (reference sequence). CDR3 region: CASTTSGVYNEQFF. CDR3 bases: TGTGCCAGTACGACTAGCGGGGTCTACAATGAGCAGTTCTTC.